Here is one T cell receptor beta chain with its context. From RNA transcripts, TCR beta CDR3 regions were amplified. In the first-round RT-PCR of the TCR CDR3, the HTBI primer set was used. TCRdb reprocessed the multiplex PCR reads with MiXCR, giving one entry per CDR3 protein. The sample consists of about 350,000 distinct CDR3 sequences, about a sixth of them appearing once. The authors obtained PBMCs from 10 ml of fresh peripheral blood. This specimen comes from a study of T cells in Graves' hyperthyroidism and ophthalmopathy. The germline CDR1 and CDR2 sequences are MNHEY and SVGEGT. The CDR3 covers 15 residues. The V segment lost 6 bases and the J segment 3 bases; nucleotides outside the gene matches: 7.

The clonotype was recovered from a woman aged 40 to 55 with Graves' ophthalmopathy. Material for sequencing was blood. The chain has TRBV6-2 or TRBV6-3 and TRBJ2-5; 10 bases are shared with TRBD2. CDR3: CASSYMSGREETQYF. The CDR3 DNA is TGTGCCAGCAGCTACATGAGCGGGAGGGAAGAGACCCAGTACTTC.